These 2 T cell receptor beta chains were all obtained from the same sample, sequenced in a study of cytomegalovirus exposure and HLA in healthy donors. PCR involved 60 Vbeta and 13 Jbeta primers. Method: immunoSEQ multiplex PCR; TCRdb's copy keeps in-frame clones and lacks some. Of 80,000 to 90,000 clones in the sample, 81% were seen once. Material: PBMCs. These receptors were taken from a woman aged 25 to 39 in good health and CMV-seronegative.

V usage is TRBV7-6 and J usage is TRBJ2-1, with a weak D call TRBD2 (7 bases). The CDR3 sequence is 16 residues long. Germline CDR1 SGHVS, CDR2 FNYEAQ. V was trimmed by 6 bases and J by 3 bases, leaving 18 bases between them. CDR3 sequence: CASSSGGGVDYNEQFF. CDR3 bases: TGTGCCAGCAGTTCAGGAGGGGGGGTTGACTACAATGAGCAGTTCTTC.

This sequence joins TRBV7-9 and TRBJ2-7; 8 bases are shared with TRBD2. V lost 5 bases, J lost 6 bases, and 9 bases stayed unmatched. The CDR3 runs to 14 residues. CDR1 SEHNR and CDR2 FQNEAQ come from the germline V gene (reference sequence). CDR3 region: CASSLSGSVGEQYF. In DNA, the CDR3 is TGTGCCAGCAGCCTGAGCGGGAGTGTCGGCGAGCAGTACTTC.